These 6 T cell receptor beta chains were sequenced from one sample in a study of T cells after yellow fever vaccination. Each CDR3 protein gets one entry after TCRdb re-called the 5' RACE reads with MiXCR. Of a few hundred thousand distinct CDR3 sequences listed, 8.7% were seen once; the top ten hold 18%. This specimen was PBMCs, taken on the day of the first yellow fever vaccination. Receptor source: a young man who received the YFV17D yellow fever vaccine.

This clonotype was counted between two and nine times. The chain carries TRBV9 and TRBJ2-3; D ambiguous. The CDR3 is 15 residues long. In germline, CDR1 is SGDLS, CDR2 YYNGEE. Between the trimmed V and J ends, which lost 5 bases and 3 bases, there was a span of 16 bases. This CDR3 reads CASRPEDGRTDTQYF. The DNA of the CDR3 is TGTGCCAGCAGGCCTGAGGATGGACGGACAGATACGCAGTATTTT.

This clonotype was recorded a few times. This chain's CDR3 is CASSQDGTSGGGFHNEQFF. CDR3 sequence (DNA): TGTGCCAGCAGCCAAGACGGGACTAGCGGGGGGGGCTTCCACAATGAGCAGTTCTTC. This sequence joins TRBV4-2 and TRBJ2-1; TRBD2 matches at 16 bases. V shed 0 bases and J 5 bases; nucleotides not matched to a gene: 7. The CDR3 length is 19 residues. Germline V gives CDR1 LGHNA, CDR2 YNFKEQ.

This clonotype was seen repeatedly, ten times or more. V and J are TRBV5-1 and TRBJ1-2; D possibly corresponds to TRBD1 (5 bases). The CDR3 contains 15 residues. Trimming took off 4 bases at V and 2 bases at J, with 15 bases between the two ends. Germline assignment: CDR1 SGHRS and CDR2 YFSETQ. CDR3 coding DNA: TGCGCCAGCAGCCCATGGACACCGTTGAACTATGGCTACACCTTC. It yields the protein CASSPWTPLNYGYTF.

This clonotype was recorded at least ten times. This chain links TRBV10-3 with TRBJ1-6; D remains ambiguous. This CDR3 is 16 amino acids long. CDR1 is ENHRY and CDR2 is SYGVKD in the germline V gene. Trimming left V 3 bases short and J 0 bases short, with 9 bases between. The CDR3 coding sequence is TGTGCCATCAGTGATGAACGGAGCTCCTATAATTCACCCCTCCACTTT. It specifies CAISDERSSYNSPLHF.

This clonotype was seen ten or more times. The chain employs TRBV27 and TRBJ2-3; a possible D gene is TRBD1 (6 bases). Trimming cost V 7 bases and J 1 base, with 15 bases left between them. Germline V gene lookup returns CDR1 MNHEY and CDR2 SMNVEV (reference sequence). CDR3 length: 15 amino acids. In DNA form, the CDR3 reads TGTGCCAGCACCCGGGGCAGGGGAGGCACAGATACGCAGTATTTT. Amino acid sequence: CASTRGRGGTDTQYF.

This clonotype was recorded a few times. The chain links TRBV28 to TRBJ1-2, with no clear D. The V gene lost 8 bases and the J gene lost 7 bases, with 20 bases spanning the gap. The germline CDR1 and CDR2 sequences are MDHEN and SYDVKM. This CDR3 comprises 14 residues. For the CDR3, the DNA is TGTGCCAGCCCGCGGACCAAGCGAAGAGTTGGCTACACCTTC. Translated: CASPRTKRRVGYTF.